This T cell receptor (beta chain) originates from a study of cytomegalovirus exposure and HLA in healthy donors. The PCR made use of 60 Vbeta and 13 Jbeta primers. Clones were sequenced by immunoSEQ multiplex PCR, and TCRdb holds only the in-frame ones, with some missing. Of approximately 190,000 clones listed, around 86% are singletons. Regarding the study as a whole: CMV serostatus was the sole immune exposure data available. The listing of roughly 160 TCR beta chains classed them as cytomegalovirus-associated. For presence/absence analyses, sequencing depth was assumed to be roughly uniform across donors.

This clone was picked up a small number of times. What it recognizes is unknown. CDR1 is MNHEY, CDR2 SVGAGI, per germline. Trimming at V came to 6 bases and at J to 5 bases, leaving 9 bases not matched to a gene. The CDR3 runs to 15 residues. The sample taken for sequencing was PBMCs. The receptor was derived from a man under 40 in good health and CMV-seronegative. The rearrangement uses TRBV6-5 and TRBJ1-4, with 7 nucleotides matching TRBD1. In nucleotides, the CDR3 is TGTGCCAGCAGGCCTCCCGGGACAGAGAATGAAAAACTGTTTTTT. It encodes CASRPPGTENEKLFF.